This TCR beta chain was found in a study of cytomegalovirus exposure and HLA in healthy donors. Both 60 Vbeta primers and 13 Jbeta primers went into the PCR. Method: immunoSEQ multiplex PCR; TCRdb's copy keeps in-frame clones and lacks some. Counted here are some 200,000 clones, approximately 85% occurring once; the ten biggest clones make up 2.7%. Per the germline V gene, CDR1 is MDHEN and CDR2 is SYDVKM. The CDR3 is 14 residues long. Trimming took 3 bases from V and 7 from J; bases not matched to a gene: 6. This sequence joins TRBV28 and TRBJ2-3; 8 bases align to TRBD2. Sequenced material: PBMCs. The TCR sequence derives from a woman aged 40-49 years in good health and CMV-seronegative. CDR3 amino acids: CASSFGGGPHTQYF. DNA of the CDR3: TGTGCCAGCAGTTTCGGCGGGGGGCCCCATACGCAGTATTTT. Together with reference TRBV28 and TRBJ2-3, the CDR3 gives the full variable domain: DVKVTQSSRYLVKRTGEKVFLECVQDMDHENMFWYRQDPGLGLRLIYFSYDVKMKEKGDIPEGYSVSREKKERFSLILESASTNQTSMYLCASSFGGGPHTQYFGPGTRLTVL.